Sequencing of this T cell receptor (beta chain) was carried out in a study of blood T cell repertoires in COVID-19. Study overall: Acute and convalescent COVID-19 specimens originated in the United States, Italy and Spain. The cDNA or gDNA used as material had been derived from T cells, B-cell-depleted T cells, or PBMCs.

Seattle participants joined during active infection and were tracked over time. Germline CDR1 reads SGHTA; CDR2 reads FQGNSA. J gave up 3 bases and V 4 bases, and 8 bases lay outside the gene matches. CDR3 size: 15 residues. This clone was counted a few times. Original processing notes: Amplification of reference gene primers was used by the study to estimate nucleated cell counts. Sequencing was performed with immunoSEQ multiplex PCR; in TCRdb, only in-frame clones are kept and a portion is missing. V and J calls and clone size follow that table, whereas D and trimming were derived from the DNA. The top ten clones hold over 2% of a sample with 200,000 to 250,000 clones, roughly 85% of them seen once.

This sequence was found in a woman aged 65 to 85 with COVID-19, enrolled during active disease. V usage is TRBV7-2 and J usage is TRBJ2-7; 8 bases are shared with TRBD2. Material: peripheral blood. CDR3 sequence: CASSSGLAMGYEQYF. DNA of the CDR3: TGTGCCAGCAGCTCCGGACTAGCTATGGGCTACGAGCAGTACTTC.